Following are 9 T cell receptor beta chains from one sample sequenced in a study of T-cell reconstitution after alpha-beta-depleted transplantation in children. Unique molecular identifiers were incorporated into the prepared TCRbeta library. TCRdb reanalysed the PCR reads using MiXCR and keeps one entry per CDR3 protein. Among about 830,000 distinct CDR3 sequences, about 15% were seen once, and the ten largest hold 5%. Specimen: PBMCs, mostly from graft donor cells, collected 360 days after TCRalphabeta/CD19-depleted stem cell transplant. These receptor sequences come from a male patient under 18 who had a stem cell transplant for acute lymphoblastic leukemia, so the T cells may come from the graft donor.

This clonotype was picked up a small number of times. This chain connects TRBV19 to TRBJ1-5, with D maybe TRBD1 (6 bases). V was clipped by 6 bases and J by 2 bases, with 14 bases between them. This CDR3 comprises 15 residues. Germline loops: CDR1 LNHDA, CDR2 SQIVND (reference sequence). DNA of the CDR3: TGTGCCAGTAGAAAAAACAGGGTAGGCAATCAGCCCCAGCATTTT. This gives the protein CASRKNRVGNQPQHF. The complete variable domain, with remaining parts taken from reference TRBV19 and TRBJ1-5, reads DGGITQSPKYLFRKEGQNVTLSCEQNLNHDAMYWYRQDPGQGLRLIYYSQIVNDFQKGDIAEGYSVSREKKESFPLTVTSAQKNPTAFYLCASRKNRVGNQPQHFGDGTRLSIL.

This clonotype was observed a few times. This chain connects TRBV4-1 to TRBJ2-7, with D perhaps TRBD1 (8 bases). CDR1 MGHRA and CDR2 YSYEKL come from the germline V gene. Deletions cut 1 base from V and 2 bases from J, with 18 bases between. The CDR3 contains 17 residues. The CDR3 reads CASSQVVTGGDPYEQYF. CDR3 nucleotide sequence: TGCGCCAGCAGCCAAGTTGTCACAGGGGGGGACCCCTACGAGCAGTACTTC.

J is TRBJ1-1 and V is TRBV20-1; 11 nucleotides align to TRBD1. CDR3 length equals 14 residues. CDR1 DFQATT and CDR2 SNEGSKA come from the germline V gene (reference sequence). The V and J ends lost 6 bases and 5 bases, in that order; junction bases with no gene match: 8. CDR3 nucleotides: TGCAGTGCGTGGACAGGGGGCAAGCGTACTGAAGCTTTCTTT. It is translated as CSAWTGGKRTEAFF.

V and J are TRBV29-1 and TRBJ2-5; D is ambiguous. Between the trimmed V and J ends, which lost 6 bases and 1 base, there was a span of 9 bases. The CDR3 extends over 12 amino acids. The V gene's germline CDR1 is SQVTM and CDR2 ANQGSEA. CDR3 DNA: TGCAGCGTGCGGTACGCCCAAGAGACCCAGTACTTC. Translation gives CSVRYAQETQYF.

The chain couples TRBV7-9 to TRBJ1-2; D not certain. The germline CDR1 and CDR2 sequences are SEHNR and FQNEAQ (reference sequence). This CDR3 has 14 amino acids. Trimming left V 2 bases short and J 8 bases short, with 15 bases between. The DNA of the CDR3 is TGTGCCAGCAGCTTACAGGTTTTAGCGTTCGGCTACACCTTC. This sequence encodes CASSLQVLAFGYTF.

CDR3 nucleotide sequence: TGTGCCAGCGACAAAACAGGGGATCCCTCCTACGAGCAGTACTTC. This gives the protein CASDKTGDPSYEQYF. The V and J genes are TRBV2 and TRBJ2-7; 7 nucleotides line up with TRBD1. The CDR3 consists of 15 residues. Germline V gives CDR1 SNHLY, CDR2 FYNNEI. Trimming took 8 bases from V and 0 from J; bases not matched to a gene: 10.

This clonotype was picked up a small number of times. CDR3 residues: CSAVTGLPYEQYF. DNA of the CDR3: TGCAGTGCTGTAACAGGACTACCCTACGAGCAGTACTTC. This chain links TRBV20-1 with TRBJ2-7; D may be TRBD2 (6 bases). Germline CDR1 reads DFQATT; CDR2 reads SNEGSKA (reference sequence). The CDR3 runs to 13 residues. The V and J ends lost 5 bases and 2 bases respectively, with 13 bases between them.

This chain joins TRBV9 and TRBJ2-3; 11 bases are shared with TRBD2. The trim removed 4 bases at V and 2 bases at J, leaving 6 bases unmatched. The CDR3 consists of 16 residues. The germline CDR1 and CDR2 sequences are SGDLS and YYNGEE. CDR3 bases: TGTGCCAGCAGCACTAGCGGGAGCCTCTTCACAGATACGCAGTATTTT. It codes for CASSTSGSLFTDTQYF.

This clonotype was recorded at least ten times. The V gene is TRBV7-9, the J gene TRBJ2-1; D remains ambiguous. The CDR3 runs 13 residues. Germline V CDR1 and CDR2: SEHNR, FQNEAQ (reference sequence). V lost 1 base to trimming and J lost 9 bases, with 10 bases between them. The CDR3 region has the DNA TGTGCCAGCAGCTTAGAAAACTGGATTGAGCAGTTCTTC. Translated: CASSLENWIEQFF.